What follows are 15 T cell receptor beta chains derived from one specimen sequenced in a study of CXCR3-negative and CXCR3-positive naive CD8 T cells. Study conclusions and caveats: Naive cells positive for CXCR3 carried more hydrophobic TRB CDR3s than CXCR3-negative ones.

TRB cDNA was prepared as libraries by UMI-labeled 5' RACE. TCRdb reprocessed the 5' RACE reads and keeps a single row for each CDR3 protein, giving no DNA. The sample table sets out some 130,000 distinct CDR3 sequences. Their specific antigens are unknown. Sample: naive CXCR3+ CD8+ T cells from blood. Subset meaning: CD45RO-CCR7+CD27+CD95- naive CD8+ T cells expressing CXCR3 (TNR3+). These TCRs come from a human donor in good health. Some clones in this sample may be carry-over from other donors' samples.

This chain joins TRBV7-9 and TRBJ2-1; no DNA is available, so the TRBD2 call from TCRdb remains unchecked. This CDR3 comprises 16 residues. Germline V gene data show CDR1 as SEHNR and CDR2 as FQNEAQ (reference sequence). CDR3 sequence: CASSLFAGRAGNEQFF.

The chain couples TRBV7-9 to TRBJ1-2. CDR1 is SEHNR, CDR2 FQNEAQ, per germline (reference sequence). The CDR3 has 12 amino acids. CDR3 in amino acids: CASSSSAYGYTF.

This CDR3 is CASSDTGQGPQHF. This chain joins TRBV6-4 and TRBJ1-5. The CDR3 consists of 13 residues. From germline, CDR1 is MRHNA and CDR2 SNTAGT.

The J gene is TRBJ1-5, the V gene TRBV7-9. Germline CDR1 SEHNR, CDR2 FQNEAQ (reference sequence). This CDR3 is built from 14 residues. CDR3 sequence reads: CASSSGGDYQPQHF.

CDR3 protein: CASSQTLTAPYGYTF. The V gene is TRBV3-1, the J gene TRBJ1-2; TCRdb designates TRBD1, a call that cannot be tested without DNA. The CDR3 has 15 amino acids. From germline, CDR1 is LGHDT and CDR2 YNNKEL (reference sequence).

This chain links TRBV29-1 with TRBJ2-1; TCRdb's D call of TRBD2 is untestable without DNA. CDR3 size: 11 residues. CDR1 and CDR2 from the germline V gene are SQVTM and ANQGSEA. The CDR3 loop is CSAGLAFEQFF.

The chain links TRBV29-1 to TRBJ1-1. The germline gives CDR1 SQVTM, CDR2 ANQGSEA. CDR3 length: 15 residues. The CDR3 is CSVSPLEVMNTEAFF.

This chain's CDR3 is CASSQGGGVSYEQYF. The rearrangement joins TRBV14 to TRBJ2-7; TCRdb's D call, TRBD2, is unchecked because there is no DNA. Germline V lookup: CDR1 SGHDN, CDR2 FVKESK. The CDR3 sequence is 15 residues long.

The chain is built from TRBV6-2 or TRBV6-3 and TRBJ2-7; the D gene TCRdb calls, TRBD1, cannot be checked with no DNA. Germline lookup yields CDR1 MNHEY and CDR2 SVGEGT. CDR3 length: 13 amino acids. CDR3 protein: CATEDRGELVKYF.

The chain couples TRBV3-1 to TRBJ2-1; TCRdb gives TRBD2 as the D gene, but with no DNA this cannot be confirmed. This CDR3 comprises 15 residues. The germline gives CDR1 LGHDT, CDR2 YNNKEL (reference sequence). The CDR3 spells CASSLGPRLAGEQFF.

The chain combines TRBV27 with TRBJ2-1; the TCRdb D gene call, TRBD1, has no DNA to confirm it. The CDR3 runs to 15 residues. Germline loops: CDR1 MNHEY, CDR2 SMNVEV (reference sequence). The CDR3 here is CASSLSQGDDNEQFF.

This sequence joins TRBV5-5 and TRBJ1-2; absent DNA, TCRdb's TRBD1 call cannot be checked. The CDR3 runs 18 residues. Germline V lookup: CDR1 SGHKS, CDR2 YYEKEE (reference sequence). The CDR3 loop reads CASSPGLYRDGFSYGYTF.

The rearrangement uses TRBV6-1 and TRBJ1-5; TCRdb calls TRBD1, which cannot be checked without DNA. CDR1 is MNHNS, CDR2 SASEGT, per germline. The CDR3 contains 14 residues. Here the CDR3 reads CASSEVTPGEPQHF.

The rearrangement joins TRBV5-1 to TRBJ2-5; with no DNA, the TCRdb D assignment of TRBD1 cannot be verified. Germline lookup yields CDR1 SGHRS and CDR2 YFSETQ. This CDR3 spans 14 amino acids. CDR3: CASSFTGAPETQYF.

The chain links TRBV14 to TRBJ2-5. This CDR3 contains 15 residues. The germline V gene has CDR1 SGHDN and CDR2 FVKESK. The CDR3 here is CASSQDGESQEIQYF.